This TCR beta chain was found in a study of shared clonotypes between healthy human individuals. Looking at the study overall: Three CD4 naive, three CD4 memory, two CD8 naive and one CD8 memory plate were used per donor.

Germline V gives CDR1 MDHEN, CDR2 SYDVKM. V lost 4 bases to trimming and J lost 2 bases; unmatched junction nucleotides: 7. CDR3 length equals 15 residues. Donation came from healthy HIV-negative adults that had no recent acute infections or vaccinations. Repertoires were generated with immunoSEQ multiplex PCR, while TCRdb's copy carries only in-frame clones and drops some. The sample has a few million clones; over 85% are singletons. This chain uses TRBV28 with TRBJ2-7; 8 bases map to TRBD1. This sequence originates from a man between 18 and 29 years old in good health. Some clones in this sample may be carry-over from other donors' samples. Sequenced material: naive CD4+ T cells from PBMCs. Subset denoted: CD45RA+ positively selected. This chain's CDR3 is CASSSPSGQAYEQYF. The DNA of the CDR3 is TGTGCCAGCAGTTCCCCTTCGGGACAGGCCTACGAGCAGTACTTC.